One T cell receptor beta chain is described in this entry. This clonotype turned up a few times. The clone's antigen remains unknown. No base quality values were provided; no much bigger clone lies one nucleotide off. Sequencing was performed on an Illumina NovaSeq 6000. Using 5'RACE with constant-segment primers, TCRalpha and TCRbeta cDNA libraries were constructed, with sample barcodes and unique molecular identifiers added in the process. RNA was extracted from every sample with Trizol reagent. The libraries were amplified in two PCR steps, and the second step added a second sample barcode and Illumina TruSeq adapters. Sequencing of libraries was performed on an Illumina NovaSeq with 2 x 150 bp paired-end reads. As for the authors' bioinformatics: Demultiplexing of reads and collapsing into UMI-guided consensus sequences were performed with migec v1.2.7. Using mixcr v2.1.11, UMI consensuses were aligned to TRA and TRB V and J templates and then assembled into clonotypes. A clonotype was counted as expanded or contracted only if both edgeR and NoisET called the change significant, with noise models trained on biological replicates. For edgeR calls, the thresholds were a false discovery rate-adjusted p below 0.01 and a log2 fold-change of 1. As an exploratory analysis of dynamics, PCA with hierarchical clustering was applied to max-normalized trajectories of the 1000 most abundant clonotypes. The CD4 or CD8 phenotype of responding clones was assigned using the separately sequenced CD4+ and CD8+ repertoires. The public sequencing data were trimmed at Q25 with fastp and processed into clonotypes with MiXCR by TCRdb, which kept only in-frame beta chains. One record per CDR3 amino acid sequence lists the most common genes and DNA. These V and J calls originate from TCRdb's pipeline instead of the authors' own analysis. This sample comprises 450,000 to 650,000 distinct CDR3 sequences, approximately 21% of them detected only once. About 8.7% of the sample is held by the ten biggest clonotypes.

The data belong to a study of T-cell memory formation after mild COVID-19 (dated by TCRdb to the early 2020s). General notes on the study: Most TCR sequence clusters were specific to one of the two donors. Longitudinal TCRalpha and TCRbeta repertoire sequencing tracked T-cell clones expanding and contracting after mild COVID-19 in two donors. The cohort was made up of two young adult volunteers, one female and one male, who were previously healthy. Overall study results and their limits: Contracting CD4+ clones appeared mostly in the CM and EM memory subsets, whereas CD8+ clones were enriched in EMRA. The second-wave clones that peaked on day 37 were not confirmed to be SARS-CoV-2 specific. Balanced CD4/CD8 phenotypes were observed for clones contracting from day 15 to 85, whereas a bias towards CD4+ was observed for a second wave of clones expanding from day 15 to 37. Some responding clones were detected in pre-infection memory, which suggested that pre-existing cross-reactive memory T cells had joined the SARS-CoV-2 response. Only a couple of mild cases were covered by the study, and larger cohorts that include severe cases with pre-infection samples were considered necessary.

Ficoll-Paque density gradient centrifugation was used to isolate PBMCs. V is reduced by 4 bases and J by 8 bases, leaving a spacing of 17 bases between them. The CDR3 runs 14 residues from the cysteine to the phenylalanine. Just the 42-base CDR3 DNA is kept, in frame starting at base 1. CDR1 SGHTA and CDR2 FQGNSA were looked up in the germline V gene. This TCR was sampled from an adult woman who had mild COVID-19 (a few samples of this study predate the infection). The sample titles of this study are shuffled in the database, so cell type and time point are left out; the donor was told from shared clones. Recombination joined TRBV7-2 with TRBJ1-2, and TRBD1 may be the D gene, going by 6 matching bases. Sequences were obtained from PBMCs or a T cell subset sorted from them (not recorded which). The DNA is TGTGCCAGCAGCTCGCAGACAGGCCCAGAGGGCTACACCTTC. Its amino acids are CASSSQTGPEGYTF. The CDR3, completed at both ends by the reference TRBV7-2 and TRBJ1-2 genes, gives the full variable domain GAGVSQSPSNKVTEKGKDVELRCDPISGHTALYWYRQSLGQGLEFLIYFQGNSAPDKSGLPSDRFSAERTGGSVSTLTIQRTQQEDSAVYLCASSSQTGPEGYTFGSGTRLTVV.